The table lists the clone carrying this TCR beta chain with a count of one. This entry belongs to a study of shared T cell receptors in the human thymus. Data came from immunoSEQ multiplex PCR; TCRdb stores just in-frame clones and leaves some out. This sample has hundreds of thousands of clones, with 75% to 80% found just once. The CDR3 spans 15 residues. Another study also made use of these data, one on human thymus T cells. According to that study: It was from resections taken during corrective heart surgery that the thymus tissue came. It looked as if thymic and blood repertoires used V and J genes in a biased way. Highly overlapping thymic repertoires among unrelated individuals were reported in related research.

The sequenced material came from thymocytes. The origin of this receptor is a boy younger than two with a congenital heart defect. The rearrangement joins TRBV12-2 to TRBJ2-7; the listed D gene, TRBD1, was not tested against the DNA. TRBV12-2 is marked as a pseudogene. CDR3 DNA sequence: TGTGCAAGTCGCTTAGTTATGGCCAACACCTACGAGCAGTACTTC. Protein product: CASRLVMANTYEQYF.